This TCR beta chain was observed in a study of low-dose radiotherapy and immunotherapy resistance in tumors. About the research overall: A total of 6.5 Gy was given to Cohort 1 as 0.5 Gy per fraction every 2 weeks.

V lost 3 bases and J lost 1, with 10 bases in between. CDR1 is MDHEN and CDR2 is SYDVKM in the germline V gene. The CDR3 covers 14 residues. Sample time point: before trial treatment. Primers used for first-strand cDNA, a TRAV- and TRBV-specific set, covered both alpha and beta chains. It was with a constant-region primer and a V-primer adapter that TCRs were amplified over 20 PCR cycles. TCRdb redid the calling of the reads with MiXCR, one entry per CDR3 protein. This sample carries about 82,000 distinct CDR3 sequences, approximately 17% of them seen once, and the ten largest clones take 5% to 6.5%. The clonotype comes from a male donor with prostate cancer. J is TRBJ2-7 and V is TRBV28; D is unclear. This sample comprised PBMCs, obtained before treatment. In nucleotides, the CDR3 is TGTGCCAGCAGTTTCGGAAGCAGATCCTACGAGCAGTACTTC. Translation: CASSFGSRSYEQYF.